The clone carrying this TCR beta chain was observed at least ten times. This entry is derived from a study of T-cell reconstitution after alpha-beta-depleted transplantation in children. Preparation of the TCRbeta library involved a method that used unique molecular identifiers. TCRdb reanalysed the PCR reads using MiXCR and keeps one entry per CDR3 protein. The table has about 230,000 distinct CDR3 sequences, about 8.8% seen once. Material: PBMCs from the stem cell graft donor, obtained from the stem cell graft. This TCR came from a human donor who donated a stem cell graft to a child with SCID.

The CDR3 loop is CASSLEAGANEQFF. Written as DNA, the CDR3 is TGTGCCAGCAGCTTAGAGGCGGGGGCCAATGAGCAGTTCTTC. The chain has TRBV7-2 and TRBJ2-1; possible D gene TRBD2, 7 bases. From germline, CDR1 is SGHTA and CDR2 FQGNSA. V gave up 1 base and J gave up 6 bases, with 10 bases separating them. CDR3 length equals 14 residues.